The 6 T cell receptor beta chains below come from one sample, sequenced in a study of vaccination and CD4 T cells after COVID-19. Cultured CD4+ T-cell DNA underwent Oncomine TCR Beta short-read sequencing. TCRdb recomputed calls from the PCR reads with MiXCR, one row per CDR3 protein. The top ten hold 21% of the sample, which has around 12,000 distinct CDR3 sequences, 47% seen once. The sample's treatment: approximately 11-day PBMC culture with coronavirus spike peptide pools or control peptides (ViraFEST assay). These TCRs are of unknown antigen specificity. Material: CD4+ T cells from blood, cultured in vitro. The origin of the receptors is a human donor who had recovered from COVID-19.

The rearrangement uses TRBV5-4 and TRBJ2-7; TRBD1 agrees at 9 bases. CDR3 length: 15 amino acids. V shed 4 bases, J shed 4 bases, and the junction held 9 bases outside the gene matches. CDR1 and CDR2 (germline): SGHNT, YYREEE (reference sequence). The DNA for the CDR3 is TGTGCCAGCAGCCTACAAACAGGGGGCGGGTACGAGCAGTACTTC. Translation gives CASSLQTGGGYEQYF.

This clonotype was seen a handful of times. This sequence joins TRBV6-5 and TRBJ2-3, with D unclear. The CDR3 sequence is 14 residues long. V was cut by 4 bases and J by 0 bases, with 8 bases left in between. CDR1 MNHEY and CDR2 SVGAGI come from the germline V gene. Here the CDR3 reads CASSFFPSTDTQYF. DNA of the CDR3: TGTGCCAGCAGTTTTTTCCCTAGCACAGATACGCAGTATTTT.

This clonotype was counted only a few times. This rearrangement joins TRBV7-6 to TRBJ2-3; the D gene is possibly TRBD1 (6 bases). This CDR3 is 13 amino acids long. V shed 5 bases and J shed 3 bases, with 9 bases lying between them. Germline-derived CDR1 and CDR2 are SGHVS and FNYEAQ. The CDR3: CASSPQGTDTQYF. CDR3 coding DNA: TGTGCCAGCAGCCCCCAGGGGACAGATACGCAGTATTTT. Using reference TRBV7-6 and TRBJ2-3 for the parts outside the CDR3, the full variable domain is GAGVSQSPRYKVTKRGQDVALRCDPISGHVSLYWYRQALGQGPEFLTYFNYEAQQDKSGLPNDRFSAERPEGSISTLTIQRTEQRDSAMYRCASSPQGTDTQYFGPGTRLTVL.

The J gene is TRBJ2-5, the V gene TRBV11-2; 11 positions agree with TRBD2. The CDR3 consists of 16 residues. Germline V CDR1 and CDR2: SGHAT, FQNNGV. V lost 5 bases to trimming and J lost 2 bases; unmatched junction nucleotides: 7. The CDR3 DNA reads as TGTGCCAGCAGCCGTGGGACTAGCGGAAATCAAGAGACCCAGTACTTC. Protein sequence: CASSRGTSGNQETQYF.

This clonotype appeared a few times. The chain couples TRBV7-9 to TRBJ1-3, with D tentatively TRBD1 (5 bases). V was trimmed by 1 base and J by 0 bases, leaving 13 bases between them. CDR1 is SEHNR and CDR2 is FQNEAQ in the germline V gene (reference sequence). The CDR3 is made up of 17 amino acids. The CDR3 region is CASSLGWDGNSGNTIYF. The CDR3 region has the DNA TGTGCCAGCAGCTTAGGATGGGACGGAAACTCTGGAAACACCATATATTTT.

This clonotype is medium-sized (0.01 to 0.1%) by share. The rearrangement links TRBV28 to TRBJ2-3; TRBD1 matches 8 bases. This CDR3 is built from 16 residues. Germline CDR1 reads MDHEN; CDR2 reads SYDVKM. The V and J ends lost 4 bases and 4 bases, in that order; junction bases with no gene match: 10. CDR3 amino acids: CASSSAKGQESDTQYF. The CDR3 coding sequence is TGTGCCAGCAGTTCAGCCAAGGGACAGGAGTCAGATACGCAGTATTTT.